The TCR beta chain described here comes from a study of T cells after yellow fever vaccination. The study's findings and limits: Contaminating bulk clonotypes could be abundant in FACS-sorted repertoires.

A single record per CDR3 protein comes from TCRdb applying MiXCR to the 5' RACE reads. The data show roughly 85,000 distinct CDR3 sequences, approximately 12% seen once. The CDR3 totals 16 residues. The V and J ends lost 3 bases and 6 bases respectively, with 16 bases between them. Germline CDR1 reads SGDLS; CDR2 reads YYNGEE. This clonotype was seen more than once but under ten times. This rearrangement joins TRBV9 to TRBJ1-6; tentative D call: TRBD1 (6 bases). The origin of this receptor is a man between 18 and 29 years old who received the YFV17D yellow fever vaccine. The starting material was CD8+ T cells not binding an NS4B(214-222) dextramer, sorted from PBMCs, obtained roughly 20 days after the first yellow fever vaccination. In DNA form, the CDR3 reads TGTGCCAGCAGCGCCGTCAACAGGGAAGGTAATTCACCCCTCCACTTT. It is translated as CASSAVNREGNSPLHF.